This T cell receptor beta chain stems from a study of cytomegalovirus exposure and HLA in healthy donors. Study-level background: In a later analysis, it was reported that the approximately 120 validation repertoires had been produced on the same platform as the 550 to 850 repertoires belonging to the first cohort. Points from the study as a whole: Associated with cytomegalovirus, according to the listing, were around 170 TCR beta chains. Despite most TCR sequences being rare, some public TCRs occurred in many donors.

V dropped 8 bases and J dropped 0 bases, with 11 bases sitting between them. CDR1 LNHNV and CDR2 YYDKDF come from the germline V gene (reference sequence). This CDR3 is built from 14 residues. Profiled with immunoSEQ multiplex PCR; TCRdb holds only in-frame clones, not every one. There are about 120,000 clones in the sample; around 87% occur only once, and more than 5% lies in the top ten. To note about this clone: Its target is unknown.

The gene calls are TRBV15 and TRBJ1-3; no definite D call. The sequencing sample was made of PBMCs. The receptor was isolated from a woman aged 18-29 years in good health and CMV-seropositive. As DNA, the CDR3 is TGTGCCACCGACCGACATTTCTCTGGAAACACCATATATTTT. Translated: CATDRHFSGNTIYF.